Below are 7 T cell receptor beta chains sequenced from a single sample in a study of T cell responses to AZD1222 COVID-19 vaccine. The table came from immunoSEQ multiplex PCR; TCRdb's copy has only in-frame clones and leaves some out. The sample includes about 110,000 clones, about 92% of them seen just once. The starting material was peripheral blood, obtained 28 days after the second AZD1222 dose. The receptors were gathered from an adult who received the AZD1222 COVID-19 vaccine.

Points on this clone: The junction shows a germline mismatch at one end, possibly a read error. The rearrangement uses TRBV7-7 and TRBJ1-3, with D unresolved. The CDR3 consists of 15 residues. Germline V gene lookup returns CDR1 SSHAT and CDR2 FNYEAQ (reference sequence). This CDR3 is CASSLAAGSGNTIYF. The CDR3 DNA reads TGTGCTAGCAGCTTAGCTGCTGGGTCTGGAAACACCATATATTTT.

V and J are TRBV9 and TRBJ1-6, with 7 bases aligning to TRBD1. After removal of 4 bases from V and 9 bases from J, the junction contained 13 bases not matched to a gene. This CDR3 contains 16 residues. From germline, CDR1 is SGDLS and CDR2 YYNGEE. CDR3 loop: CASSPRETGKGSPLHF. As DNA, the CDR3 is TGTGCCAGCAGCCCCCGGGAGACAGGGAAGGGTTCACCCCTCCACTTT.

J is TRBJ2-7 and V is TRBV25-1; 9 bases are a match to TRBD1. CDR3 size: 17 residues. J was trimmed by 7 bases and V by 1 base; bases with no gene match: 14. Per the germline V gene, CDR1 is MGHDK and CDR2 is SYGVNS. CDR3 in amino acids: CASSELGVEQGAREQYF. The CDR3 DNA reads TGTGCCAGCAGTGAATTAGGAGTTGAACAGGGGGCCCGGGAGCAGTACTTC.

This clone was detected once. CDR3 protein: CASSGGSSSGNTIYF. CDR3 coding DNA: TGTGCCAGCTCCGGTGGGTCGAGCTCTGGAAACACCATATATTTT. The chain combines TRBV6-5 with TRBJ1-3; unclear D gene. The CDR3 sequence is 15 residues long. Trimming pared 8 bases from V and 0 bases from J, leaving 14 bases between. Germline lookup yields CDR1 MNHEY and CDR2 SVGAGI.

This rearrangement joins TRBV7-6 to TRBJ2-2, with 10 bases that match TRBD1. The V and J ends lost 5 bases and 6 bases, in that order; junction bases with no gene match: 6. The CDR3 runs to 15 residues. CDR1 SGHVS and CDR2 FNYEAQ come from the germline V gene. CDR3 residues: CASSDRDRGPGELFF. The DNA for the CDR3 is TGTGCCAGCAGCGATCGGGACAGGGGTCCCGGGGAGCTGTTTTTT.

The chain carries TRBV7-2 and TRBJ2-7, with 11 bases identical to TRBD1. The V segment lost 4 bases and the J segment 4 bases; nucleotides outside the gene matches: 9. This CDR3 region has 16 residues. Germline V gene data show CDR1 as SGHTA and CDR2 as FQGNSA. CDR3 sequence (DNA): TGTGCCAGCAGCTCACCTCCGGGACAGGGGGATTACGAGCAGTACTTC. Translated, it gives CASSSPPGQGDYEQYF. The entire variable domain, with the rest obtained from reference TRBV7-2 and TRBJ2-7, is as follows: GAGVSQSPSNKVTEKGKDVELRCDPISGHTALYWYRQSLGQGLEFLIYFQGNSAPDKSGLPSDRFSAERTGGSVSTLTIQRTQQEDSAVYLCASSSPPGQGDYEQYFGPGTRLTVT.

The chain joins TRBV5-4 to TRBJ2-1; D is unresolved. CDR3 size: 13 residues. V was pared by 0 bases and J by 7 bases, with 8 bases between. The germline gives CDR1 SGHNT, CDR2 YYREEE (reference sequence). CDR3 in amino acids: CASSLAVWNEQFF. In DNA, the CDR3 is TGTGCCAGCAGCTTGGCCGTTTGGAATGAGCAGTTCTTC.